This T cell receptor beta chain was obtained from a study of shared clonotypes between healthy human individuals. Background on the study: Every donor yielded three CD4 naive, three CD4 memory, two CD8 naive and one CD8 memory plate.

The V gene lost 7 bases and the J gene lost 4 bases, with 12 bases spanning the gap. The germline V gene encodes CDR1 SGDLS and CDR2 YYNGEE. This CDR3 comprises 14 residues. Researchers divided each subset's genomic DNA evenly across several immunoSEQ plates. Only in-frame clones appear in the TCRdb table, and some are missing; sequencing was by immunoSEQ multiplex PCR. The table lists about 1.9 million clones, over 85% of them singletons, with around 1.8% in the top ten. CD8 cells classed as naive were CD45RO-negative and positively selected for CCR7, excluding terminally differentiated effector memory CD45RA+ cells. Donors had no recently reported acute infections or vaccinations and were HIV-negative. All of the donors resided in Nashville, Tennessee, and each was a Caucasian adult.

The sequence was obtained from a man aged 18 to 35 in good health. Some clones in this sample may be carry-over from other donors' samples. The sample comprised naive CD8+ T cells from PBMCs. This chain uses TRBV9 with TRBJ2-6, with D hard to call. CDR3 nucleotide sequence: TGTGCCAGCTCCGACTGGGCGGGGGCCAACGTCCTGACTTTC. It specifies CASSDWAGANVLTF.